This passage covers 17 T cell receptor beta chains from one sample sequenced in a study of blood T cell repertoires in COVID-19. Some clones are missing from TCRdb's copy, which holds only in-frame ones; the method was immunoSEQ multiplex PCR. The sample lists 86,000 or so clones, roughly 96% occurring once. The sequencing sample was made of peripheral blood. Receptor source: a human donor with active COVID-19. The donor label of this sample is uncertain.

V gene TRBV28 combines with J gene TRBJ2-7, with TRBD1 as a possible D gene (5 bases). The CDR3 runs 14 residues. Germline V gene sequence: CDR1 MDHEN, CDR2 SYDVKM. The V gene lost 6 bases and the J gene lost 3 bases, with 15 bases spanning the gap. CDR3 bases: TGTGCCAGCAGCAAGACCCAGGGAAACTACGAGCAGTACTTC. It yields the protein CASSKTQGNYEQYF.

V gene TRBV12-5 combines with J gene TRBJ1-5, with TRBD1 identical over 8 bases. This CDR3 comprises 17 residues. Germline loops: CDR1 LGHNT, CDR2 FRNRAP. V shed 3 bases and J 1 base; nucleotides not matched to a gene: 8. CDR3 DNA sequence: TGTGCTAGTGGTTTCAACCCGGGGGACAGGAGCAATCAGCCCCAGCATTTT. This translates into CASGFNPGDRSNQPQHF.

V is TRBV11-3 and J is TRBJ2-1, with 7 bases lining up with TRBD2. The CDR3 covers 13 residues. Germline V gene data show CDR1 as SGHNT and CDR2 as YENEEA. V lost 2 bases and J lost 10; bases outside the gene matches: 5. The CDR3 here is CASSLPNSGEQFF. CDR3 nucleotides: TGTGCCAGCAGCTTACCTAATAGCGGGGAGCAGTTCTTC.

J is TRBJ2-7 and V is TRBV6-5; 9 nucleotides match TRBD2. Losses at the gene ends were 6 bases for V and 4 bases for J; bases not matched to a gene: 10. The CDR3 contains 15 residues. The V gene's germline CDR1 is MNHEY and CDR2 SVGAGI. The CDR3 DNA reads TGTGCCAGCAGCCACCGTGCGGGAGGGTTATACGAGCAGTACTTC. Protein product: CASSHRAGGLYEQYF.

In nucleotides, the CDR3 is TGTGCCAGCAGTGAACTCAGCTCCTATAATTCACCCCTCCACTTT. Translating gives CASSELSSYNSPLHF. The chain combines TRBV25-1 with TRBJ1-6; no clear D gene. Trimming left V 2 bases short and J 0 bases short, with 5 bases between. Germline CDR1 is MGHDK and CDR2 is SYGVNS. The CDR3 length is 15 residues.

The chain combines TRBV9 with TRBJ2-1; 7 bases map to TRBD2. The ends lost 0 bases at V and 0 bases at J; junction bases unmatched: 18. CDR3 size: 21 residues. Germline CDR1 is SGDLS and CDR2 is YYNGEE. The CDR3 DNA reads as TGTGCCAGCAGCGTAGAATTCCAGCGGGAAACCCCTTTCCACTCCTACAATGAGCAGTTCTTC. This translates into CASSVEFQRETPFHSYNEQFF.

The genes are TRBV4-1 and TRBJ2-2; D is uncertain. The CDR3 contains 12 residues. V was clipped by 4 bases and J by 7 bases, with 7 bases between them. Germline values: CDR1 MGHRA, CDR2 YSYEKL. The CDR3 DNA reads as TGCGCCAGCAGCCCCGTCGGCGGGGAGCTGTTTTTT. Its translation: CASSPVGGELFF.

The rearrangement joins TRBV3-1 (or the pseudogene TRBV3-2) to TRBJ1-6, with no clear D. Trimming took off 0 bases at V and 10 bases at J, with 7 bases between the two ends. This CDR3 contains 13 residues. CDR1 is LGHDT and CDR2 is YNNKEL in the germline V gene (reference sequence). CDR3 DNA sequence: TGTGCCAGCAGCCAAGATCGGCGGTCACCCCTCCACTTT. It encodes CASSQDRRSPLHF.

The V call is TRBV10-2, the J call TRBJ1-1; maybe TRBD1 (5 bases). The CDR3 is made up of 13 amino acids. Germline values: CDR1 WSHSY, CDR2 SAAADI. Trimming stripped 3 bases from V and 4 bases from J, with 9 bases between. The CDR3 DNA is TGCGCCAGCAGTGATCAGGGCATCACTGAAGCTTTCTTT. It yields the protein CASSDQGITEAFF.

The CDR3 reads CASTDPGQFYEQYF. CDR3 DNA: TGTGCCAGCACCGACCCGGGACAGTTTTACGAGCAGTACTTC. This rearrangement joins TRBV27 to TRBJ2-7; 7 positions match TRBD1. Germline assignment: CDR1 MNHEY and CDR2 SMNVEV (reference sequence). This CDR3 spans 14 amino acids. The ends lost 7 bases at V and 4 bases at J; junction bases unmatched: 10.

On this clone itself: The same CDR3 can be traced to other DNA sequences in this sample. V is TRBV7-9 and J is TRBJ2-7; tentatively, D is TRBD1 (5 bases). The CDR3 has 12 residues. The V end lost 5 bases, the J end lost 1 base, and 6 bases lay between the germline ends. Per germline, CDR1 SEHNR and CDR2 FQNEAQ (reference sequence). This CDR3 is CASSPGSYEQYF. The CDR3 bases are TGTGCCAGCAGCCCAGGGTCCTACGAGCAGTACTTC.

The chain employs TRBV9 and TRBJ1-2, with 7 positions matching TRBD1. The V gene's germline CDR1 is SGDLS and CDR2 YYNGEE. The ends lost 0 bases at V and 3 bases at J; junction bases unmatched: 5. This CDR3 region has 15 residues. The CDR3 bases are TGTGCCAGCAGCGTAGGAGGGGGCGATCACTATGGCTACACCTTC. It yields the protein CASSVGGGDHYGYTF.

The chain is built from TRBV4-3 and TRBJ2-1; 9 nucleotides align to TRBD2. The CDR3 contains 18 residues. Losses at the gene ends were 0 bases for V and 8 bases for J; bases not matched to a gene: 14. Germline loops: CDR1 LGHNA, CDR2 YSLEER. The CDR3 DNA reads TGCGCCAGCAGCCAAGACCGCCATAGCGGGAGTTATAGAGATGAGCAGTTCTTC. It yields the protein CASSQDRHSGSYRDEQFF.

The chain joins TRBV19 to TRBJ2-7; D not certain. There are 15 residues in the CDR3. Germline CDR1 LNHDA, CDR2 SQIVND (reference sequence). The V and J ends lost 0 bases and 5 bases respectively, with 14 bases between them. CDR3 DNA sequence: TGTGCCAGTAGTATAGATCCGGTTTCTACCCACGAGCAGTACTTC. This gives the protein CASSIDPVSTHEQYF.

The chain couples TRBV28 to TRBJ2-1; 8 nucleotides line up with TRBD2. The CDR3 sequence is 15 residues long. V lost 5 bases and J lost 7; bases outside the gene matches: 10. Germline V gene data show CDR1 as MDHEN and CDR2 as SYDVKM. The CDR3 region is CASSQPGLVFNEQFF. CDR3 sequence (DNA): TGTGCCAGCAGTCAACCGGGACTAGTTTTTAATGAGCAGTTCTTC.

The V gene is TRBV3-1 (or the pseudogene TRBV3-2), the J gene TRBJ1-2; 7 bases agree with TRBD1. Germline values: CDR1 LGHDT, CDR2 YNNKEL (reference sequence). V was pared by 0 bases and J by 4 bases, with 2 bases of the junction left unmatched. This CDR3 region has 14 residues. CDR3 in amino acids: CASSQEGQIYGYTF. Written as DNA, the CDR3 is TGTGCCAGCAGCCAAGAGGGACAGATCTATGGCTACACCTTC.

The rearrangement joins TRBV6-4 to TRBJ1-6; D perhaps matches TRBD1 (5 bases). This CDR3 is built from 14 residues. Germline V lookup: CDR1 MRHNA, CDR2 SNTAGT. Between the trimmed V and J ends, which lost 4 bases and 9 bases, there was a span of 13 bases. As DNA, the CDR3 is TGTGCCAGCAGTGCGGGGACGCGGGGTTCACCCCTCCACTTT. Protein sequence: CASSAGTRGSPLHF.